These T cell receptor beta chains were read from a single sample in a study of blood T cell repertoires in COVID-19. TCRdb's copy holds only in-frame clones and misses some; the assay was immunoSEQ multiplex PCR. Of 200,000 to 300,000 clones in the sample, more than 85% are singletons; the top ten hold approximately 7.2%. What was sequenced was peripheral blood. The receptor source for this set is a woman aged 70 to 79 with active or convalescent COVID-19. The conserved cysteine and the conserved F or W are not part of the CDR3 here. The D gene is left open where the match is weak. Not all rows give a size; the values are once, few, many and, for expanded clones, a class.

TRBD1 | . | TRBV6-5 | ASSIRGTVGNTIY
TRBD2 | . | TRBV2 | ASSSLAGGVTDTQY
TRBD2 | . | TRBV6-5 | ASRMGTSGRYEQY
. | . | TRBV6-2/TRBV6-3 | ASSLTQNYGYT
. | once | TRBV19 | ASSSAGVDYGYT
TRBD1 | . | TRBV2 | ASSSTGVRAF
TRBD1 | once | TRBV9 | ASSQWTGSTDTQY
. | . | TRBV19 | ASSVLVSTGELF
. | . | TRBV10-3 | AISEPVGGGEGYGYT
. | few | TRBV19 | ASSIQGPYSNQPQH
. | . | TRBV6-6 | ASSYGSSGNGNTIY
. | . | TRBV24-1 | ATSDLTGPHSNQPQH
TRBD1 | . | TRBV19 | ARQTGVVEKLF
TRBD1 | once | TRBV24-1 | ATSDPRGMTEAF
. | . | TRBV9 | ASSAREDEQF
TRBD2 | . | TRBV20-1 | SAPRGDEQY
TRBD1 | . | TRBV10-1 | ASSGGGLGDTQY
TRBD1 | few | TRBV3-1/TRBV3-2 | ASSQDSTGGKVLH
TRBD1 | . | TRBV3-1/TRBV3-2 | ASSQVTGQVYGYT